The next 4 T cell receptor beta chains were all read from a single sample in a study of blood T cell repertoires in COVID-19. Assay: immunoSEQ multiplex PCR; the TCRdb copy retains only in-frame clones and omits some. The sample has roughly 150,000 clones, 84% seen once. The material sequenced was peripheral blood. Receptors were obtained from a woman of 80 years or more with COVID-19, enrolled during active disease.

J is TRBJ2-1 and V is TRBV19, with D possibly TRBD2 on 6 matching bases. The CDR3 is 14 amino acids. V was shortened by 1 base and J by 6 bases, with 10 bases between the two germline ends. Germline V lookup: CDR1 LNHDA, CDR2 SQIVND (reference sequence). DNA of the CDR3: TGTGCCAGTAGTATAGGGTCGGGGGTCAATGAGCAGTTCTTC. It specifies CASSIGSGVNEQFF. The variable domain in full, completed from reference TRBV19 and TRBJ2-1, reads DGGITQSPKYLFRKEGQNVTLSCEQNLNHDAMYWYRQDPGQGLRLIYYSQIVNDFQKGDIAEGYSVSREKKESFPLTVTSAQKNPTAFYLCASSIGSGVNEQFFGPGTRLTVL.

The gene calls are TRBV3-1 (or the pseudogene TRBV3-2) and TRBJ2-5; D uncertain. Trimming took 1 base from V and 6 from J, leaving 9 bases between them. This CDR3 has 13 amino acids. CDR1 is LGHDT and CDR2 is YNNKEL in the germline V gene (reference sequence). The CDR3 protein is CASSQGAIQTQYF. CDR3 sequence (DNA): TGTGCCAGCAGCCAAGGGGCCATCCAGACCCAGTACTTC.

The chain joins TRBV28 to TRBJ2-3; D remains ambiguous. Per germline, CDR1 MDHEN and CDR2 SYDVKM. There are 12 residues in the CDR3. V lost 9 bases and J lost 7, with 14 bases in between. The CDR3 DNA sequence: TGTGCCAGTACCACAAGTTTAAATACGCAGTATTTT. Translation gives CASTTSLNTQYF.

The chain recombines TRBV7-6 with TRBJ2-7; TRBD2 matches at 7 bases. The germline V gene encodes CDR1 SGHVS and CDR2 FNYEAQ. Trimming at V came to 2 bases and at J to 0 bases, leaving 4 bases not matched to a gene. CDR3 length equals 15 residues. CDR3 loop: CASSLRTSVSYEQYF. The CDR3 coding sequence is TGTGCCAGCAGCTTACGTACTAGCGTCTCCTACGAGCAGTACTTC. The full variable domain, completed using reference TRBV7-6 and TRBJ2-7, is GAGVSQSPRYKVTKRGQDVALRCDPISGHVSLYWYRQALGQGPEFLTYFNYEAQQDKSGLPNDRFSAERPEGSISTLTIQRTEQRDSAMYRCASSLRTSVSYEQYFGPGTRLTVT.